Listed below are T cell receptor beta chains from one sample, sequenced in a study of tumor-infiltrating lymphocytes in glioblastoma multiforme. TCRdb fed the multiplex PCR reads into MiXCR, producing one record per CDR3 protein. The sample records about 16,000 distinct CDR3 sequences, 73% being singletons. Sequenced: brain tumor tissue. The receptors were gathered from a male donor with glioblastoma. Both conserved end residues are part of each CDR3. D genes are given only for firm matches. A clone size is listed for some rows: how often the clone was seen (once, few, many), or a class if it is expanded.

clone_size j_call v_call cdr3_length d_call cdr3_nt cdr3_aa
medium-sized TRBJ2-1 TRBV20-1 15 NA TGCAGTGCTAGAGTTGGAGAACCAGCCTACAATGAGCAGTTCTTC CSARVGEPAYNEQFF
NA TRBJ2-1 TRBV29-1 13 TRBD2 TGCAGCGTGCGAAGCGGGAACGGCAGAGAGCAGTTCTTC CSVRSGNGREQFF
NA TRBJ1-6 TRBV6-1 13 NA TGTGCCAGCAGTGAAGAGGGGTTTTCACCCCTCCACTTT CASSEEGFSPLHF
NA TRBJ1-1 TRBV11-1 14 NA TGTGCCAGCAGCTTAGGGAGGGCGGGCACTGAAGCTTTCTTT CASSLGRAGTEAFF
NA TRBJ1-5 TRBV11-2 15 NA TGTGCCAGCAGCTTAGTTTCTGGGGCGATTCAGCCCCGGCATTTT CASSLVSGAIQPRHF
once TRBJ2-7 TRBV7-9 14 NA TGTGCCAGCAGCCTGACCTGGGCGGGGAACGAGCAGTACTTC CASSLTWAGNEQYF
many TRBJ2-2 TRBV7-9 14 NA TGTGCCAGCAGCGCACAGATTAACACCGGGGAGCTGTTTTTT CASSAQINTGELFF
NA TRBJ2-2 TRBV11-3 15 TRBD2 TGTGCCAGCAGCCGGGGGAGGGGAAACACCGGGGAGCTGTTTTTT CASSRGRGNTGELFF
few TRBJ1-2 TRBV12-3/TRBV12-4 16 NA TGTGCCAGCAGTTTAATTATCGGCGGGCTGGACTATGGCTACACCTTC CASSLIIGGLDYGYTF
NA TRBJ2-7 TRBV20-1 13 NA TGCAGTGCTAGAAGACCCTACTCCTACGAGCAGTACTTC CSARRPYSYEQYF
NA TRBJ2-1 TRBV11-3 16 TRBD2 TGTGCCAGCAGCTTAGAAGCTAGCGGACTTTCCAATGAACAGTTCTTC CASSLEASGLSNEQFF
many TRBJ2-7 TRBV20-1 12 TRBD1 TGCAGTGTCCGGGGGACAGGCTACGAGCAGTACTTC CSVRGTGYEQYF
once TRBJ2-4 TRBV4-3 13 NA TGCGCCAGCAGCCCGAGACAGAGGGACATTCAGTACTTC CASSPRQRDIQYF
NA TRBJ2-2 TRBV11-1 15 NA TGTGCCAGCAGCTTGATAGCGACGGACACTGGGGAGCCGTTTTTT CASSLIATDTGEPFF
NA TRBJ2-1 TRBV11-3 15 TRBD2 TGTGCCAGCATAGAAACTAGCGAACTTTCCAATGAGCAGTTCTTC CASIETSELSNEQFF
once TRBJ2-1 TRBV29-1 16 NA TGCAGCGTTGAACACCCCGACCGCGCGGCCTACAATGAGCAGTTCTTC CSVEHPDRAAYNEQFF
once TRBJ2-1 TRBV11-2 14 NA TGTGCCAGCAGTTTAGTGGGACAAGCAGATGAGCAGTTCTTC CASSLVGQADEQFF